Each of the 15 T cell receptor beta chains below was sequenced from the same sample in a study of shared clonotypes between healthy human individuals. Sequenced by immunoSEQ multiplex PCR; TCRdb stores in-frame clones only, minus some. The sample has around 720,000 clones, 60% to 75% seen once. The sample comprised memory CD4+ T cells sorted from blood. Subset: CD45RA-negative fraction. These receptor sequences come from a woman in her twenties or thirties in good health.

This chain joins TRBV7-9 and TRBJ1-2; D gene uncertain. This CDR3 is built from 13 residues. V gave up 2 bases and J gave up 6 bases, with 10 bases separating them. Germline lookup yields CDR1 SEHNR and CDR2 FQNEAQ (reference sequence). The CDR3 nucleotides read TGTGCCAGCAGCTTATCGGCCGACGATGGCTACACCTTC. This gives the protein CASSLSADDGYTF.

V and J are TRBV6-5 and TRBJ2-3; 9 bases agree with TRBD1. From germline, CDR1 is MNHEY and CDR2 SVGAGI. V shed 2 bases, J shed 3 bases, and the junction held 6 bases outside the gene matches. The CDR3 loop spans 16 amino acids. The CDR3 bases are TGTGCCAGCAGTTACCTCCCGGGACAGGGAACAGATACGCAGTATTTT. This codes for CASSYLPGQGTDTQYF.

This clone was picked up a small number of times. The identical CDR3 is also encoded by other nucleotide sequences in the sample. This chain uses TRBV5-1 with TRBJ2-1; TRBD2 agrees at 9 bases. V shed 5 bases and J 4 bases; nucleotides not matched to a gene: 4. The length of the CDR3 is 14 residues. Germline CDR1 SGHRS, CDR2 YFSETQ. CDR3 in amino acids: CASRTAGGYNEQFF. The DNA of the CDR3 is TGCGCCAGCAGAACAGCGGGGGGATACAATGAGCAGTTCTTC.

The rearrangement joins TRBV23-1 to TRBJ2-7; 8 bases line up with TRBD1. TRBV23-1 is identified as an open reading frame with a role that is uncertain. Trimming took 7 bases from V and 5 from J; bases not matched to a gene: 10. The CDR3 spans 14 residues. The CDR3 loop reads CASTLRTGSDEQYF. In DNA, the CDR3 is TGCGCCAGCACTCTTCGGACAGGGAGCGACGAGCAGTACTTC.

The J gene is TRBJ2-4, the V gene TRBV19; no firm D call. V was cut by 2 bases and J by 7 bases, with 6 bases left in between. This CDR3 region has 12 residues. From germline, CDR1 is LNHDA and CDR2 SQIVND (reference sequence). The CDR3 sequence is CASSILGNIQYF. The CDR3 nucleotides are TGTGCCAGTAGTATACTAGGGAACATTCAGTACTTC.

This CDR3 reads CSAVGLAGGGSYNEQFF. The CDR3 nucleotides read TGCAGCGCTGTAGGACTAGCGGGAGGGGGCTCCTACAATGAGCAGTTCTTC. The chain recombines TRBV29-1 with TRBJ2-1; TRBD2 matches 15 bases. Germline-derived CDR1 and CDR2 are SQVTM and ANQGSEA. The V segment lost 7 bases and the J segment 0 bases; nucleotides outside the gene matches: 7. The CDR3 is made up of 17 amino acids.

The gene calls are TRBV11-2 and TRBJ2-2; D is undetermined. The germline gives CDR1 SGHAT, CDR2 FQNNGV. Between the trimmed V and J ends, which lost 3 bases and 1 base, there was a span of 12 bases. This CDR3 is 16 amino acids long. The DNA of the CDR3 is TGTGCCAGCAGCTTTAGGCGACACCTGAACACCGGGGAGCTGTTTTTT. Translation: CASSFRRHLNTGELFF.

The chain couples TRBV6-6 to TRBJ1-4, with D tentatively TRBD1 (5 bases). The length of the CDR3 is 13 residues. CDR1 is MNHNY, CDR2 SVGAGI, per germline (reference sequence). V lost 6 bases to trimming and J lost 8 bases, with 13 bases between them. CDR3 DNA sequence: TGTGCCAGCAGCCCAACCTGGGGGGAAAAACTGTTTTTT. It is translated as CASSPTWGEKLFF.

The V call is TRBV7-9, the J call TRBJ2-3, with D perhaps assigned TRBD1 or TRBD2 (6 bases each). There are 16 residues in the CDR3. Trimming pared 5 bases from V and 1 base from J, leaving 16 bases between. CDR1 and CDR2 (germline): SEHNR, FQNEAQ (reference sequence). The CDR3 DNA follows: TGTGCCAGCAGCACGCAACAGGGACTCCGCACAGATACGCAGTATTTT. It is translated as CASSTQQGLRTDTQYF.

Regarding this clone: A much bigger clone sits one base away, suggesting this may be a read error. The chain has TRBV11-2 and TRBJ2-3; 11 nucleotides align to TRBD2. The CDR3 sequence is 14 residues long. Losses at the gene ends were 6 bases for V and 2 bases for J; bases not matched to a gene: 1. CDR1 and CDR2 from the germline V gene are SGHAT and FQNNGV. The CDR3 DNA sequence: TGTGCCAGCAGACTAGCGGGAGTCACAGATACGCAGTATTTT. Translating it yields CASRLAGVTDTQYF.

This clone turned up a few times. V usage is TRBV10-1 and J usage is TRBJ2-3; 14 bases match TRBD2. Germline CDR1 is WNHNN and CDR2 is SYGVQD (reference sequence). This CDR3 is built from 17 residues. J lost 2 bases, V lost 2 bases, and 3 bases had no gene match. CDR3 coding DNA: TGCGCCAGCAGTGAGGGACTAGCGGGAGGTACCACAGATACGCAGTATTTT. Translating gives CASSEGLAGGTTDTQYF.

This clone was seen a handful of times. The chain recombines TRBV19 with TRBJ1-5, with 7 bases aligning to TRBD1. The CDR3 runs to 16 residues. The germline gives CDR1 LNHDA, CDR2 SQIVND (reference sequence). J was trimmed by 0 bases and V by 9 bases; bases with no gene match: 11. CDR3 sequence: CASEIRGLYSNQPQHF. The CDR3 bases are TGTGCCAGCGAAATCAGGGGGTTGTATAGCAATCAGCCCCAGCATTTT.

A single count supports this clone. The DNA of the CDR3 is TGTGCCAGCAGCTCGACAGGGTACGAGCAGTACTTC. Protein: CASSSTGYEQYF. This rearrangement joins TRBV7-6 to TRBJ2-7; TRBD1 aligns across 7 bases. The CDR3 consists of 12 residues. V gave up 4 bases and J gave up 4 bases; unmatched junction bases: 1. In germline, CDR1 is SGHVS, CDR2 FNYEAQ.

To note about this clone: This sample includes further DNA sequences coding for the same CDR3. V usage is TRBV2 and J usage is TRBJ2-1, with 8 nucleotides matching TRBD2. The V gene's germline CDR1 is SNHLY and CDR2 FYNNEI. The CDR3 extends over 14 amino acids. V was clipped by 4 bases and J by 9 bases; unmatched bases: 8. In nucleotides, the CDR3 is TGTGCCAGCAGTGCAAGCGGGAGAGGGCTTGAGCAGTTCTTC. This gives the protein CASSASGRGLEQFF. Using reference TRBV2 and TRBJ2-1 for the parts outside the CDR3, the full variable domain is EPEVTQTPSHQVTQMGQEVILRCVPISNHLYFYWYRQILGQKVEFLVSFYNNEISEKSEIFDDQFSVERPDGSNFTLKIRSTKLEDSAMYFCASSASGRGLEQFFGPGTRLTVL.

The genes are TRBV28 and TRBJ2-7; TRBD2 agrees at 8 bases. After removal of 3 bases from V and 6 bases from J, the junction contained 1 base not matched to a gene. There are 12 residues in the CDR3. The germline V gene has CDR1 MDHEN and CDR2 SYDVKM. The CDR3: CASSLREVEQYF. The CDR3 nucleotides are TGTGCCAGCAGTTTGCGGGAGGTCGAGCAGTACTTC.